Shown below are 28 T cell receptor beta chains from a single sample sequenced in a study of T cells in Graves' hyperthyroidism and ophthalmopathy (dated by TCRdb to between 2019 and 2020). Receptor amplification or capture employed multiplex PCR. Sequencing used an Illumina HiSeq 2000. TCR beta CDR3 regions were amplified from RNA transcripts. The TCR CDR3 was subjected to a first round of RT-PCR using the HTBI primer set and the Qiagen OneStep RT-PCR kit. Using fastp trimming at Q25 and MiXCR clonotype assembly, TCRdb reanalyzed the public sequencing data and kept in-frame beta chains. Each entry is one CDR3 protein sequence, shown with its most common DNA and genes. Counted in this sample were about 640,000 distinct CDR3 sequences; around 21% of them appeared once. The ten largest clones take up about 34% of the sample. Sequencing input: blood. The receptors come from a man in his thirties or forties with Graves' ophthalmopathy.

This clonotype was seen at least ten times. This rearrangement joins TRBV14 to TRBJ1-2; D is undetermined. The germline V and J ends were trimmed by 0 bases and 4 bases, with 6 bases remaining between them. The CDR3 totals 13 residues. Germline V gene data show CDR1 as SGHDN and CDR2 as FVKESK. The CDR3 DNA reads TGTGCCAGCAGCCAAGACTGGAGCTATGGCTACACCTTC. The encoded protein is CASSQDWSYGYTF.

This clonotype was seen a handful of times. The chain employs TRBV20-1 and TRBJ2-5, with D unresolved. CDR1 is DFQATT, CDR2 SNEGSKA, per germline (reference sequence). Trimming shortened V by 8 bases and J by 0 bases, and 13 bases separated the two germline ends. The CDR3 runs to 13 residues. The CDR3 protein is CSPLSSDQETQYF. The CDR3 DNA is TGCAGTCCCTTGAGTTCAGACCAAGAGACCCAGTACTTC.

The chain links TRBV20-1 to TRBJ1-1; TRBD1 agrees at 7 bases. CDR1 DFQATT and CDR2 SNEGSKA come from the germline V gene (reference sequence). The CDR3 covers 11 residues. CDR3 nucleotide sequence: TGCAGCGCACCGCAGGGGGGGGGGGCTTTCTTT. Its translation: CSAPQGGGAFF.

V usage is TRBV5-6 and J usage is TRBJ2-5, with TRBD1 matching 9 bases. The V and J ends lost 3 bases and 5 bases, in that order; junction bases with no gene match: 5. Germline V gene sequence: CDR1 SGHDT, CDR2 YYEEEE. The CDR3 loop spans 14 amino acids. The CDR3 sequence is CASSSGTGIETQYF. CDR3 DNA sequence: TGTGCCAGCAGCTCCGGGACAGGGATCGAGACCCAGTACTTC.

Many counts were recorded for this clonotype. The chain recombines TRBV2 with TRBJ2-1; D may match TRBD1 or TRBD2 (5 bases each). V gave up 10 bases and J gave up 9 bases, with 19 bases separating them. CDR3 size: 13 residues. Germline V gene lookup returns CDR1 SNHLY and CDR2 FYNNEI. CDR3 in DNA: TGTGCCAACATCGACGGGGCGTCCGGTGAGCAGTTCTTC. This codes for CANIDGASGEQFF. Looking up the rest from reference TRBV2 and TRBJ2-1 gives the full variable domain: EPEVTQTPSHQVTQMGQEVILRCVPISNHLYFYWYRQILGQKVEFLVSFYNNEISEKSEIFDDQFSVERPDGSNFTLKIRSTKLEDSAMYFCANIDGASGEQFFGPGTRLTVL.

This clonotype was counted many times. The chain employs TRBV28 and TRBJ1-3, with a weak D call TRBD1 (6 bases). Germline V gene data show CDR1 as MDHEN and CDR2 as SYDVKM. V dropped 0 bases and J dropped 4 bases, with 10 bases sitting between them. The CDR3 covers 15 residues. This CDR3 reads CASSLWAGTGNTIYF. CDR3 nucleotide sequence: TGTGCCAGCAGTTTATGGGCCGGGACAGGAAACACCATATATTTT.

The table lists this clonotype with a few counts. The chain has TRBV24-1 and TRBJ2-3; 9 nucleotides line up with TRBD2. V lost 1 base and J lost 0; bases outside the gene matches: 1. Germline V gene data show CDR1 as KGHDR and CDR2 as SFDVKD. The CDR3 extends over 16 amino acids. The CDR3 DNA follows: TGTGCCACCAGTGATTTCACTAGCGGGAGCACAGATACGCAGTATTTT. It codes for CATSDFTSGSTDTQYF.

This chain joins TRBV6-5 and TRBJ2-3; D possibly corresponds to TRBD2 (5 bases). V lost 2 bases and J lost 2, with 8 bases in between. Germline CDR1 reads MNHEY; CDR2 reads SVGAGI. This CDR3 has 14 amino acids. In DNA form, the CDR3 reads TGTGCCAGCAGTTACGGGAGTTACACAGATACGCAGTATTTT. Protein sequence: CASSYGSYTDTQYF.

The chain couples TRBV20-1 to TRBJ2-1, with TRBD2 matching over 8 bases. The germline V gene has CDR1 DFQATT and CDR2 SNEGSKA (reference sequence). The length of the CDR3 is 12 residues. Unmatched junction bases numbered 6, after V lost 4 bases and J lost 10 bases. Written as DNA, the CDR3 is TGCAGTGCTACCTATAGCGGGATGGAGCAGTTCTTC. Translating it yields CSATYSGMEQFF.

This rearrangement joins TRBV7-2 to TRBJ2-2; the D gene could be TRBD1 or TRBD2 (5 bases each). The CDR3 runs 16 residues. From germline, CDR1 is SGHTA and CDR2 FQGNSA. V dropped 1 base and J dropped 0 bases, with 9 bases sitting between them. The DNA for the CDR3 is TGTGCCAGCAGCTTAGTTCGGGGCTCGAACACCGGGGAGCTGTTTTTT. Encoded protein: CASSLVRGSNTGELFF.

This clonotype was observed at least ten times. Here the CDR3 reads CASSMGPGLAGDVGELFF. CDR3 nucleotides: TGTGCCAGTAGTATGGGCCCCGGACTAGCGGGAGATGTCGGGGAGCTGTTTTTT. The chain has TRBV19 and TRBJ2-2; TRBD2 agrees at 13 bases. CDR3 size: 18 residues. Germline V lookup: CDR1 LNHDA, CDR2 SQIVND (reference sequence). The trim removed 3 bases at V and 7 bases at J, leaving 11 bases unmatched. Full variable domain (remainder filled in from reference TRBV19 and TRBJ2-2): DGGITQSPKYLFRKEGQNVTLSCEQNLNHDAMYWYRQDPGQGLRLIYYSQIVNDFQKGDIAEGYSVSREKKESFPLTVTSAQKNPTAFYLCASSMGPGLAGDVGELFFGEGSRLTVL.

This clonotype turned up a few times. The chain combines TRBV7-2 with TRBJ2-3, with 9 bases matching TRBD2. The CDR3 has 18 residues. Germline V lookup: CDR1 SGHTA, CDR2 FQGNSA. Trimming removed 3 bases from V and 2 bases from J; junction bases left unmatched: 12. This CDR3 reads CASSLGTSPLGFTDTQYF. In nucleotides, the CDR3 is TGTGCCAGCAGCTTGGGGACTAGCCCATTGGGCTTCACAGATACGCAGTATTTT. Looking up the rest from reference TRBV7-2 and TRBJ2-3 gives the full variable domain: GAGVSQSPSNKVTEKGKDVELRCDPISGHTALYWYRQSLGQGLEFLIYFQGNSAPDKSGLPSDRFSAERTGGSVSTLTIQRTQQEDSAVYLCASSLGTSPLGFTDTQYFGPGTRLTVL.

The V and J genes are TRBV5-6 and TRBJ2-2, with 9 nucleotides matching TRBD2. Germline V gives CDR1 SGHDT, CDR2 YYEEEE. CDR3 length equals 17 residues. The ends lost 4 bases at V and 5 bases at J; junction bases unmatched: 12. CDR3 loop: CASSPPSSGRFTGELFF. The CDR3 bases are TGTGCCAGCAGCCCCCCGAGTAGCGGGAGATTTACCGGGGAGCTGTTTTTT. The full variable domain, completed using reference TRBV5-6 and TRBJ2-2, is DAGVTQSPTHLIKTRGQQVTLRCSPKSGHDTVSWYQQALGQGPQFIFQYYEEEERQRGNFPDRFSGHQFPNYSSELNVNALLLGDSALYLCASSPPSSGRFTGELFFGEGSRLTVL.

This clonotype showed up many times. The chain couples TRBV12-3 or TRBV12-4 to TRBJ2-5, with 12 bases fitting TRBD2. The CDR3 has 15 residues. J lost 5 bases, V lost 7 bases, and 8 bases had no gene match. CDR3 coding DNA: TGTGCCAGCACCCCGACTAGCGGGAGTCGGGAGACCCAGTACTTC. The encoded protein is CASTPTSGSRETQYF.

J is TRBJ2-2 and V is TRBV2; a possible D gene is TRBD1 (6 bases). CDR1 and CDR2 (germline): SNHLY, FYNNEI. This CDR3 contains 11 residues. The germline V and J ends were trimmed by 6 bases and 7 bases, with 6 bases remaining between them. This CDR3 is CASRGGGELFF. The CDR3 DNA reads TGTGCCAGCAGAGGGGGCGGGGAGCTGTTTTTT. The whole variable domain, filled in from reference TRBV2 and TRBJ2-2, reads EPEVTQTPSHQVTQMGQEVILRCVPISNHLYFYWYRQILGQKVEFLVSFYNNEISEKSEIFDDQFSVERPDGSNFTLKIRSTKLEDSAMYFCASRGGGELFFGEGSRLTVL.

V gene TRBV27 combines with J gene TRBJ2-5, with a weak D call TRBD1 (5 bases). The CDR3 contains 14 residues. Germline V CDR1 and CDR2: MNHEY, SMNVEV (reference sequence). Trimming left V 3 bases short and J 4 bases short, with 12 bases between. CDR3 loop: CASSLARDRETQYF. The CDR3 nucleotides are TGTGCCAGCAGTTTGGCCAGGGATCGAGAGACCCAGTACTTC.

This clonotype turned up a few times. The V and J genes are TRBV19 and TRBJ2-6, with unresolved D. Germline V gene data show CDR1 as LNHDA and CDR2 as SQIVND (reference sequence). The CDR3 consists of 17 residues. V gave up 11 bases and J gave up 1 base, with 21 bases separating them. The DNA of the CDR3 is TGTGCCGTGGGCGCGCCCCAATATTGGTCTGGGGCCAACGTCCTGACTTTC. Its protein is CAVGAPQYWSGANVLTF.

This clonotype has at least ten counts. The chain carries TRBV18 and TRBJ1-5; TRBD1 matches at 9 bases. V shed 6 bases and J 7 bases; nucleotides not matched to a gene: 7. CDR3 length equals 14 residues. Per the germline V gene, CDR1 is KGHSH and CDR2 is LQKENI. CDR3 nucleotides: TGTGCCAGCTCCCGGGACAGGGTAGGACAGCCCCAGCATTTT. Translated: CASSRDRVGQPQHF. Filled out from reference TRBV18 and TRBJ1-5, the complete variable domain reads NAGVMQNPRHLVRRRGQEARLRCSPMKGHSHVYWYRQLPEEGLKFMVYLQKENIIDESGMPKERFSAEFPKEGPSILRIQQVVRGDSAAYFCASSRDRVGQPQHFGDGTRLSIL.

The CDR3 DNA reads TGTGCCAGCAGCTTGAGAACTGATTACAATGAGCAGTTCTTC. It yields the protein CASSLRTDYNEQFF. The chain carries TRBV7-9 and TRBJ2-1; D not resolved. The CDR3 is 14 residues long. The germline V gene has CDR1 SEHNR and CDR2 FQNEAQ (reference sequence). The V and J ends lost 3 bases and 4 bases respectively, with 10 bases between them.

This clonotype was seen a handful of times. The rearrangement uses TRBV18 and TRBJ2-5, with 7 bases matching TRBD1. Germline assignment: CDR1 KGHSH and CDR2 LQKENI. With 3 bases clipped from V and 3 bases from J, the junction kept 7 bases outside the gene matches. CDR3 length equals 15 residues. The CDR3 reads CASSPRTGAEETQYF. The CDR3 coding sequence is TGTGCCAGCTCACCTAGGACAGGAGCAGAAGAGACCCAGTACTTC.

This clonotype has more than one count but fewer than ten. V and J are TRBV7-9 and TRBJ2-5; D is perhaps TRBD2 (5 bases). This CDR3 region has 14 residues. Germline CDR1 reads SEHNR; CDR2 reads FQNEAQ (reference sequence). Trimming took 2 bases from V and 0 from J, leaving 7 bases between them. In DNA form, the CDR3 reads TGTGCCAGCAGCTTACTCGGGAACCAAGAGACCCAGTACTTC. This sequence encodes CASSLLGNQETQYF.

The chain has TRBV12-3 or TRBV12-4 and TRBJ2-1, with 7 bases that match TRBD2. The trim removed 6 bases at V and 3 bases at J, leaving 8 bases unmatched. The CDR3 has 15 amino acids. Here the CDR3 DNA reads TGTGCCAGCAGAGCCGCTAGCGGTATCTACAATGAGCAGTTCTTC. Translating gives CASRAASGIYNEQFF.

At least ten counts were recorded for this clonotype. J is TRBJ2-7 and V is TRBV11-2; 8 bases line up with TRBD1. V lost 4 bases to trimming and J lost 4 bases; unmatched junction nucleotides: 9. Germline loops: CDR1 SGHAT, CDR2 FQNNGV. The CDR3 totals 15 residues. Written as DNA, the CDR3 is TGTGCCAGCAGCTCGCAGGGGGCTCTTGGGTACGAGCAGTACTTC. It is translated as CASSSQGALGYEQYF. Full variable domain (outside the CDR3, taken from reference TRBV11-2 and TRBJ2-7): EAGVAQSPRYKIIEKRQSVAFWCNPISGHATLYWYQQILGQGPKLLIQFQNNGVVDDSQLPKDRFSAERLKGVDSTLKIQPAKLEDSAVYLCASSSQGALGYEQYFGPGTRLTVT.

This clonotype was recorded many times. This chain uses TRBV6-1 with TRBJ1-4; 10 bases fit TRBD1. V lost 6 bases, J lost 5 bases, and 3 bases stayed unmatched. The CDR3 is 14 amino acids. Germline lookup yields CDR1 MNHNS and CDR2 SASEGT. This CDR3 reads CASSKTGGNEKLFF. For the CDR3, the DNA is TGTGCCAGCAGCAAGACAGGGGGCAATGAAAAACTGTTTTTT.

This sequence joins TRBV7-9 and TRBJ1-2; perhaps TRBD1 as D (5 bases). Germline loops: CDR1 SEHNR, CDR2 FQNEAQ (reference sequence). The ends were cut back, 0 bases at V and 8 bases at J, with 13 bases in the middle. The CDR3 extends over 14 amino acids. CDR3 coding DNA: TGTGCCAGCAGCTTAGCTATGGTCGGGGACGGCTACACCTTC. Encoded protein: CASSLAMVGDGYTF.

As for this clonotype: This may come from a read error, since a much larger clone is one base off. The V call is TRBV30, the J call TRBJ1-1; D remains unclear. The CDR3 is made up of 15 amino acids. Germline V gene lookup returns CDR1 GTSNPN and CDR2 SVGIG (reference sequence). Trimming removed 2 bases from V and 0 bases from J, with 13 bases in between. Written as DNA, the CDR3 is TGTGCCTGGAGTTCCGCGGGCACACTGAACACTGAAGCTTTCTTT. Its protein is CAWSSAGTLNTEAFF.

This clonotype appeared once. The chain uses TRBV6-5 and TRBJ2-2; TRBD2 agrees at 14 bases. In germline, CDR1 is MNHEY, CDR2 SVGAGI. The CDR3 runs 17 residues. The V gene end was trimmed by 0 bases and the J gene end by 5 bases; junction bases not matched to a gene: 2. The CDR3 here is CASSYSGTSGSTGELFF. The CDR3 nucleotides are TGTGCCAGCAGTTACTCGGGGACTAGCGGGAGTACCGGGGAGCTGTTTTTT.

The chain employs TRBV5-1 and TRBJ1-4; TRBD1 matches 7 bases. Germline assignment: CDR1 SGHRS and CDR2 YFSETQ. The CDR3 contains 15 residues. The V gene end was trimmed by 0 bases and the J gene end by 5 bases; junction bases not matched to a gene: 4. In DNA, the CDR3 is TGCGCCAGCAGCTTGGCCGGGACAGTGAATGAAAAACTGTTTTTT. It translates to CASSLAGTVNEKLFF. The whole variable domain, filled in from reference TRBV5-1 and TRBJ1-4, reads KAGVTQTPRYLIKTRGQQVTLSCSPISGHRSVSWYQQTPGQGLQFLFEYFSETQRNKGNFPGRFSGRQFSNSRSEMNVSTLELGDSALYLCASSLAGTVNEKLFFGSGTQLSVL.